This TCR beta chain is from a study of blood T cell repertoires in COVID-19. Those enrolled, adults aged roughly 18 to 100 years, came from 20 to 25 US areas. Cohorts were assigned according to the clinical history that participants reported. In the source study's methods: Amplification of reference gene primers provided the estimated nucleated cell counts. Assay used: immunoSEQ multiplex PCR; TCRdb lists only in-frame clones, some missing. That table supplies the V and J calls and clone size; D and trimming were determined from the DNA. This sample yields 120,000 to 150,000 clones, of which roughly 80% are seen a single time; approximately 5% belongs to the top ten. The V gene lost 6 bases and the J gene lost 3 bases, with 22 bases spanning the gap. This CDR3 has 17 amino acids. Germline V gene lookup returns CDR1 SNHLY and CDR2 FYNNEI.

The J gene is TRBJ2-3, the V gene TRBV2, with D possibly being TRBD2 (5 bases). Sequences were obtained from PBMCs or T cells enriched from blood (not recorded which). The receptor was isolated from a man aged 35-49 years with acute COVID-19. In nucleotides, the CDR3 is TGTGCCAGCAGCGGACCCTCCATCCTAAGAGGGACAGATACGCAGTATTTT. Amino acids: CASSGPSILRGTDTQYF.